This is a list of T cell receptor beta chains from one sample in a study of Tregs in tolerant kidney transplant recipients. The assay was immunoSEQ multiplex PCR, and TCRdb's table has in-frame clones only and misses some. This table has roughly 99,000 clones, over 85% appearing once. Material: CD4+ T cells from blood, obtained before the transplant. These receptors were collected from a human donor who received a combined kidney and bone marrow transplant. Each CDR3 is given with its conserved first and last residue. D genes are given only for firm matches. Not every row has a clone size; where given, it reads once, few, many or a size class.

D,size,V,J,CDR3,DNA
.,.,TRBV29-1,TRBJ2-2,CSVHSGAGLGGELFF,TGCAGCGTTCATTCGGGTGCAGGGCTTGGCGGGGAGCTGTTTTTT
.,.,TRBV7-2,TRBJ1-2,CASSSFANYGYTF,TGTGCCAGCAGCTCCTTCGCTAACTATGGCTACACCTTC
.,.,TRBV7-2,TRBJ1-2,CASSRSTGRDGYTF,TGTGCCAGCAGCCGATCGACAGGAAGGGATGGCTACACCTTC
TRBD1,.,TRBV19,TRBJ2-1,CASSLWTGSEQFF,TGTGCCAGTAGCCTTTGGACAGGGAGTGAGCAGTTCTTC
.,once,TRBV7-2,TRBJ2-6,CASSLVSLSGANVLTF,TGTGCCAGCAGCTTAGTAAGCCTCTCTGGGGCCAACGTCCTGACTTTC
TRBD2,.,TRBV13,TRBJ2-1,CASSVGFGTSGSSEQFF,TGTGCCAGCAGCGTTGGGTTCGGGACTAGCGGGAGCAGTGAGCAGTTCTTC
TRBD1,.,TRBV6-5,TRBJ1-2,CASSYGTAFGYGYTF,TGTGCCAGCAGTTACGGGACAGCCTTTGGGTATGGCTACACCTTC
.,.,TRBV7-2,TRBJ2-7,CASSLGPGRGTHEQYF,TGTGCCAGCAGCTTAGGGCCGGGACGGGGGACTCACGAGCAGTACTTC
.,.,TRBV20-1,TRBJ1-2,CSARGGHGYTF,TGCAGTGCGAGAGGGGGGCATGGCTACACCTTC
TRBD1,.,TRBV6-5,TRBJ1-2,CASSYDRDSYGYTF,TGTGCCAGCAGTTACGACCGGGACAGCTATGGCTACACCTTC
.,.,TRBV4-3,TRBJ2-2,CASSQDWASSTGELFF,TGCGCCAGCAGCCAAGATTGGGCTAGCAGCACCGGGGAGCTGTTTTTT
TRBD1,.,TRBV14,TRBJ2-2,CASKPTGTGFTGELFF,TGTGCCAGCAAGCCCACGGGGACAGGGTTCACCGGGGAGCTGTTTTTT
TRBD1,.,TRBV2,TRBJ2-7,CASSEQGAGEQYF,TGTGCCAGCAGTGAGCAGGGGGCTGGTGAGCAGTACTTC
TRBD1,.,TRBV19,TRBJ1-5,CASSMVWGTGIRQPQHF,TGTGCCAGTAGTATGGTTTGGGGGACAGGGATTCGTCAGCCCCAGCATTTT
TRBD1,.,TRBV7-2,TRBJ1-4,CASRPRQGAAEKLFF,TGTGCCAGCAGACCGAGACAGGGGGCGGCTGAAAAACTGTTTTTT
TRBD2,.,TRBV27,TRBJ2-3,CASSFLAGPDTQYF,TGTGCCAGCAGTTTCCTAGCGGGTCCAGATACGCAGTATTTT
.,.,TRBV28,TRBJ1-5,CASRPRQTNQPQHF,TGTGCCAGCAGACCCAGACAGACCAATCAGCCCCAGCATTTT
TRBD1,.,TRBV9,TRBJ1-3,CASSLVGQGGSGNTIYF,TGTGCCAGCAGCTTAGTAGGACAGGGGGGTTCCGGAAACACCATATATTTT
.,.,TRBV7-3,TRBJ2-3,CASSLGATTDTQYF,TGTGCCAGCAGCTTAGGAGCGACCACAGATACGCAGTATTTT
.,.,TRBV28,TRBJ2-7,CASSSYRVLYEQYF,TGTGCCAGCAGTTCTTACAGGGTATTGTACGAGCAGTACTTC
TRBD1,.,TRBV7-2,TRBJ2-1,CASSLAQGAYNEQFF,TGTGCCAGCAGCTTAGCCCAGGGGGCATACAATGAGCAGTTCTTC
TRBD2,.,TRBV11-1,TRBJ2-5,CASSWTSGQETQYF,TGTGCCAGCAGCTGGACTAGCGGCCAAGAGACCCAGTACTTC
TRBD2,.,TRBV6-4,TRBJ2-2,CASSPTSGGLRGTGELFF,TGTGCCAGCAGCCCGACTAGCGGGGGGCTTCGGGGCACCGGGGAGCTGTTTTTT
TRBD2,.,TRBV27,TRBJ2-7,CASSLGGRAYEQYF,TGTGCCAGCAGTTTAGGGGGGAGGGCCTACGAGCAGTACTTC
TRBD2,.,TRBV10-3,TRBJ2-7,CAISDRTSGIYEQYF,TGTGCCATCAGTGATCGGACTAGCGGGATCTACGAGCAGTACTTC
.,once,TRBV7-9,TRBJ1-3,CASSLLGNTIYF,TGTGCCAGCAGCCTCCTTGGAAACACCATATATTTT
.,once,TRBV30,TRBJ2-1,CAWSVLGRDYNEQFF,TGTGCCTGGAGTGTTTTAGGGAGAGATTACAATGAGCAGTTCTTC
.,.,TRBV18,TRBJ1-1,CASSPGTWSAEAFF,TGTGCCAGCTCACCAGGGACTTGGTCCGCTGAAGCTTTCTTT
TRBD2,.,TRBV5-4,TRBJ2-1,CASSIPGLAYNEQFF,TGTGCCAGCAGCATACCGGGACTAGCCTACAATGAGCAGTTCTTC
.,.,TRBV5-1,TRBJ1-1,CASSLLTTGNTEAFF,TGCGCCAGCAGCCTGCTAACGACAGGGAACACTGAAGCTTTCTTT
TRBD1,.,TRBV11-2,TRBJ1-4,CASSFRTGFEKLFF,TGTGCCAGCAGCTTCAGGACAGGGTTTGAAAAACTGTTTTTT
TRBD1,.,TRBV30,TRBJ1-2,CASSPLTGVGYTF,TGTGCCTCCTCCCCATTGACAGGGGTAGGCTACACCTTC
.,once,TRBV5-1,TRBJ2-3,CASSLGDTTDTQYF,TGCGCCAGCAGCTTAGGGGACACTACAGATACGCAGTATTTT
.,once,TRBV19,TRBJ1-2,CASSFRDTARYTF,TGTGCCAGTAGTTTTCGGGACACCGCTCGCTACACCTTC
TRBD1,.,TRBV15,TRBJ2-7,CATSRQNQGEQYF,TGTGCCACCAGCAGACAAAACCAGGGGGAACAGTACTTC
TRBD2,.,TRBV28,TRBJ2-7,CASSLRRVAGGQYEQYF,TGTGCCAGCAGTTTACGAAGAGTAGCGGGGGGGCAGTACGAGCAGTACTTC
TRBD2,once,TRBV19,TRBJ2-5,CASSIPTSGPETQYF,TGTGCCAGTAGTATCCCTACTAGCGGGCCGGAGACCCAGTACTTC
.,.,TRBV30,TRBJ1-1,CAWSGGAEAFF,TGTGCCTGGAGTGGGGGGGCTGAAGCTTTCTTT
.,.,TRBV6-5,TRBJ2-5,CASSTQGGAKTQYF,TGTGCCAGCAGTACACAGGGGGGGGCGAAGACCCAGTACTTC
.,.,TRBV4-2,TRBJ2-1,CASSQGTLEQGVYNEQFF,TGTGCCAGCAGCCAAGGGACCCTCGAACAAGGGGTCTACAATGAGCAGTTCTTC
.,.,TRBV4-1,TRBJ1-3,CASSPRQASGNTIYF,TGCGCCAGCAGTCCTAGACAGGCTTCGGGAAACACCATATATTTT
.,.,TRBV18,TRBJ2-7,CASSPSAGPYEQYF,TGTGCCAGCTCACCATCGGCAGGGCCCTACGAGCAGTACTTC
.,.,TRBV10-3,TRBJ2-7,CAIRALPDRSYEQYF,TGTGCCATCAGGGCCCTACCGGACAGATCCTACGAGCAGTACTTC
TRBD2,.,TRBV7-9,TRBJ2-1,CASSPETGLGPYNEQFF,TGTGCCAGTTCGCCTGAAACGGGACTAGGGCCCTACAATGAGCAGTTCTTC
TRBD1,.,TRBV29-1,TRBJ2-5,CSVEPQGSGETQYF,TGCAGCGTTGAACCACAGGGGTCTGGAGAGACCCAGTACTTC
.,.,TRBV5-1,TRBJ2-6,CASSQEPSGANVLTF,TGCGCCAGCAGCCAGGAACCCTCTGGGGCCAACGTCCTGACTTTC
TRBD2,.,TRBV10-3,TRBJ2-1,CAISEGPAGYNEQFF,TGTGCCATCAGCGAGGGCCCAGCGGGGTACAATGAGCAGTTCTTC
TRBD2,.,TRBV5-1,TRBJ2-7,CASSLGSSGGIYEQYF,TGCGCCAGCAGCTTGGGGTCTAGCGGGGGTATCTACGAGCAGTACTTC
TRBD1,.,TRBV6-6,TRBJ1-5,CASSLRTGGRQPQHF,TGTGCCAGCAGTCTGAGAACAGGGGGCAGACAGCCCCAGCATTTT
.,.,TRBV6-1,TRBJ1-2,CASRAREDGYTF,TGTGCCAGCAGAGCGCGAGAGGATGGCTACACCTTC